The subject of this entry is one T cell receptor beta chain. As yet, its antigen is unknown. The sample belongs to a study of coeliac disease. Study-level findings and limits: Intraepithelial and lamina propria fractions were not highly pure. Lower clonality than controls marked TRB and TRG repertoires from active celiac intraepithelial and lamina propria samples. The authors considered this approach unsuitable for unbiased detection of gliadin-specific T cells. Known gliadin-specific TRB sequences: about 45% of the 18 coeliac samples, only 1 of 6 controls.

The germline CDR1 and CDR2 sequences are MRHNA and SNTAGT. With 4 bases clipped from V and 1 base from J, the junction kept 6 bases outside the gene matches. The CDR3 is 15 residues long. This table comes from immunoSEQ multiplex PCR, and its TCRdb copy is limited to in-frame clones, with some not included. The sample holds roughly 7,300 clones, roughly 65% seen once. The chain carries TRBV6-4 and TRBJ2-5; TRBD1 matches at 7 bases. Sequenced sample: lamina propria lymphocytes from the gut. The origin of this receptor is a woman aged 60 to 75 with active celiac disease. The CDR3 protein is CASSAMGQPQETQYF. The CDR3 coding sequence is TGTGCCAGCAGTGCAATGGGACAGCCCCAAGAGACCCAGTACTTC.